One and the same sample provided the 17 T cell receptor beta chains below, sequenced in a study of control samples from healthy donors and cancer patients. Some clones are missing from TCRdb's copy, which holds only in-frame ones; the method was immunoSEQ multiplex PCR. Counted here are tens of thousands of clones, roughly 87% occurring once; the ten biggest clones make up around 3.8%. The specimen sequenced was blood. The receptors stem from a woman aged 50 to 60 in good health.

This clone appeared a single time. The genes are TRBV11-2 and TRBJ2-7; TRBD1 matches 9 bases. V gave up 5 bases and J gave up 5 bases; unmatched junction bases: 10. Germline V gives CDR1 SGHAT, CDR2 FQNNGV. This CDR3 has 15 amino acids. The CDR3 DNA is TGTGCCAGCAGCCCGGGACAGGGCAGGGAACACGAGCAGTACTTC. Protein sequence: CASSPGQGREHEQYF.

The chain carries TRBV6-5 and TRBJ2-7; perhaps TRBD2 as D (6 bases). Trimming pared 6 bases from V and 0 bases from J, leaving 15 bases between. Germline V gene sequence: CDR1 MNHEY, CDR2 SVGAGI. This CDR3 has 15 residues. The CDR3 reads CASSATVAASYEQYF. In DNA, the CDR3 is TGTGCCAGCAGCGCGACCGTAGCGGCCTCCTACGAGCAGTACTTC.

The CDR3 region is CASSLGTGLANYGYTF. The CDR3 nucleotides are TGTGCCAGCAGCTTGGGGACAGGTCTAGCTAACTATGGCTACACCTTC. This chain connects TRBV5-8 to TRBJ1-2; the match to TRBD1 covers 7 bases. CDR3 length equals 16 residues. In germline, CDR1 is SGHTS, CDR2 YDEGEE. The trim removed 0 bases at V and 0 bases at J, leaving 5 bases unmatched.

The chain joins TRBV28 to TRBJ2-7, with D maybe TRBD2 (5 bases). The germline CDR1 and CDR2 sequences are MDHEN and SYDVKM. CDR3 length: 13 residues. V dropped 4 bases and J dropped 3 bases, with 10 bases sitting between them. Here the CDR3 reads CASSWTADYEQYF. CDR3 sequence (DNA): TGTGCCAGCAGTTGGACTGCTGACTACGAGCAGTACTTC.

The rearrangement uses TRBV11-2 and TRBJ1-3; 7 bases line up with TRBD1. Per the germline V gene, CDR1 is SGHAT and CDR2 is FQNNGV. The CDR3 runs to 18 residues. The V gene end was trimmed by 6 bases and the J gene end by 4 bases; junction bases not matched to a gene: 18. CDR3 region: CASRGSSRQGRFGNTIYF. DNA of the CDR3: TGTGCCAGCAGGGGCAGCTCGCGACAGGGACGATTCGGAAACACCATATATTTT.

The chain recombines TRBV10-2 with TRBJ1-1; D remains ambiguous. Trimming removed 4 bases from V and 0 bases from J, with 9 bases in between. Germline V gene sequence: CDR1 WSHSY, CDR2 SAAADI. This CDR3 contains 14 residues. The CDR3 DNA is TGCGCCAGCAGTGGCCCGGGCTTGAACACTGAAGCTTTCTTT. It specifies CASSGPGLNTEAFF.

The rearrangement links TRBV28 to TRBJ1-2, with D perhaps matching TRBD1 (6 bases). CDR1 is MDHEN, CDR2 SYDVKM, per germline. The CDR3 extends over 15 amino acids. Trimming pared 4 bases from V and 5 bases from J, leaving 17 bases between. The CDR3 loop is CASSSGVGQGYGYTF. In DNA, the CDR3 is TGTGCCAGCAGTTCGGGAGTGGGGCAGGGGTATGGCTACACCTTC.

CDR3 region: CASSSTGATVSEKLFF. As DNA, the CDR3 is TGTGCCAGCAGTTCGACAGGGGCTACGGTTAGTGAAAAACTGTTTTTT. The chain joins TRBV2 to TRBJ1-4; TRBD1 aligns across 8 bases. The CDR3 is 16 amino acids. Germline V gene data show CDR1 as SNHLY and CDR2 as FYNNEI. The V and J ends lost 5 bases and 7 bases, in that order; junction bases with no gene match: 12.

The rearrangement uses TRBV6-6 and TRBJ1-6, with D possibly being TRBD1 (5 bases). Germline V gives CDR1 MNHNY, CDR2 SVGAGI (reference sequence). CDR3 length equals 15 residues. V was cut by 5 bases and J by 7 bases, with 15 bases left in between. The CDR3 nucleotides read TGTGCCAGCAGTATTCAGGGATTGGGGAATTCACCCCTCCACTTT. Its protein product is CASSIQGLGNSPLHF.

The rearrangement links TRBV5-1 to TRBJ2-2, with D uncertain. Germline values: CDR1 SGHRS, CDR2 YFSETQ. CDR3 length: 13 amino acids. V dropped 4 bases and J dropped 6 bases, with 10 bases sitting between them. The CDR3 loop reads CASSPGRAGELFF. The CDR3 DNA reads TGCGCCAGCAGCCCAGGTAGGGCCGGGGAGCTGTTTTTT.

The V gene is TRBV5-1, the J gene TRBJ2-3, with 7 bases matching TRBD2. Germline V gene sequence: CDR1 SGHRS, CDR2 YFSETQ. The trim removed 2 bases at V and 2 bases at J, leaving 8 bases unmatched. The CDR3 runs 16 residues. The chain's CDR3 is CASSFFAGAPTDTQYF. The CDR3 DNA reads as TGCGCCAGCAGCTTCTTTGCGGGAGCCCCCACAGATACGCAGTATTTT. Complete variable domain (other parts from reference TRBV5-1 and TRBJ2-3): KAGVTQTPRYLIKTRGQQVTLSCSPISGHRSVSWYQQTPGQGLQFLFEYFSETQRNKGNFPGRFSGRQFSNSRSEMNVSTLELGDSALYLCASSFFAGAPTDTQYFGPGTRLTVL.

This clone was found once. This chain uses TRBV12-3 or TRBV12-4 with TRBJ2-6, with D unclear. The CDR3 totals 13 residues. V was trimmed by 6 bases and J by 4 bases, leaving 7 bases between them. As DNA, the CDR3 is TGTGCCAGCAGACCCTGGGGGGCCAACGTCCTGACTTTC. This sequence encodes CASRPWGANVLTF.

Notes on this clone: The sample carries other DNA sequences with the same CDR3. The rearrangement joins TRBV2 to TRBJ2-7, with D possibly being TRBD1 or TRBD2 (6 bases each). Trimming cost V 6 bases and J 1 base, with 13 bases left between them. Per the germline V gene, CDR1 is SNHLY and CDR2 is FYNNEI. The CDR3 runs to 14 residues. As DNA, the CDR3 is TGTGCCAGCAGACTGCGGGACAATTCCTACGAGCAGTACTTC. Its protein is CASRLRDNSYEQYF.

V is TRBV6-1 and J is TRBJ2-7, with D uncertain. Germline CDR1 MNHNS, CDR2 SASEGT. CDR3 length: 15 residues. Trimming took 1 base from V and 5 from J, leaving 15 bases between them. CDR3 nucleotides: TGTGCCAGCAGTGAAGGCACTGACGGTCGTGACGAGCAGTACTTC. Translation gives CASSEGTDGRDEQYF.

The chain has TRBV7-8 and TRBJ2-2, with TRBD2 matching 12 bases. The germline gives CDR1 SGHVS, CDR2 FQNEAQ. The CDR3 loop spans 14 amino acids. With 5 bases clipped from V and 8 bases from J, the junction kept 3 bases outside the gene matches. The CDR3 loop reads CASSQLAGGGELFF. The CDR3 coding sequence is TGTGCCAGCAGCCAACTAGCGGGAGGAGGGGAGCTGTTTTTT.

The chain combines TRBV4-1 with TRBJ1-4; D unclear. Germline V lookup: CDR1 MGHRA, CDR2 YSYEKL. V was clipped by 4 bases and J by 4 bases, with 13 bases between them. The CDR3 extends over 15 amino acids. CDR3: CASSRSPAGNEKLFF. The CDR3 DNA is TGCGCCAGCAGCCGCTCCCCGGCTGGTAATGAAAAACTGTTTTTT.

The V call is TRBV5-1, the J call TRBJ2-1; D ambiguous. Looked up from germline, CDR1 is SGHRS and CDR2 is YFSETQ. Trimming took off 3 bases at V and 0 bases at J, with 16 bases between the two ends. This CDR3 comprises 17 residues. The CDR3, as DNA: TGCGCCAGCAGCTCCCGGACGGCTCTTGGCTCCTACAATGAGCAGTTCTTC. As protein: CASSSRTALGSYNEQFF. The variable domain in full, with the rest retrieved from reference TRBV5-1 and TRBJ2-1, is KAGVTQTPRYLIKTRGQQVTLSCSPISGHRSVSWYQQTPGQGLQFLFEYFSETQRNKGNFPGRFSGRQFSNSRSEMNVSTLELGDSALYLCASSSRTALGSYNEQFFGPGTRLTVL.